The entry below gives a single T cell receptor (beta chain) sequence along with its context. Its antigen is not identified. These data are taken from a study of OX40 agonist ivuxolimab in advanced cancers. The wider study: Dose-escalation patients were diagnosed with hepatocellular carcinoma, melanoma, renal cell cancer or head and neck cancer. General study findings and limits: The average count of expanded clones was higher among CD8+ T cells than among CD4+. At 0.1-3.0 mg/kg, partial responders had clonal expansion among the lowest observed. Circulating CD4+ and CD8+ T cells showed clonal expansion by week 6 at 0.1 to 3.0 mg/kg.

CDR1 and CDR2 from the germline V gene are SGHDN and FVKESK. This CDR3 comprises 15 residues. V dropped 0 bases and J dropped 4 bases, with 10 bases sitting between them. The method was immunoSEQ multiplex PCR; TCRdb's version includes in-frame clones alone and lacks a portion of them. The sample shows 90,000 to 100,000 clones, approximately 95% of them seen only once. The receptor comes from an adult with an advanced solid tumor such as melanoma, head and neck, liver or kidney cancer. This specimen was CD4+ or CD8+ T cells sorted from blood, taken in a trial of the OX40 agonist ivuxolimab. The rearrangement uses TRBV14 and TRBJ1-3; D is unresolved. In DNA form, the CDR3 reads TGTGCCAGCAGCCAAGACTGGCCCGCCGGAAACACCATATATTTT. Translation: CASSQDWPAGNTIYF.